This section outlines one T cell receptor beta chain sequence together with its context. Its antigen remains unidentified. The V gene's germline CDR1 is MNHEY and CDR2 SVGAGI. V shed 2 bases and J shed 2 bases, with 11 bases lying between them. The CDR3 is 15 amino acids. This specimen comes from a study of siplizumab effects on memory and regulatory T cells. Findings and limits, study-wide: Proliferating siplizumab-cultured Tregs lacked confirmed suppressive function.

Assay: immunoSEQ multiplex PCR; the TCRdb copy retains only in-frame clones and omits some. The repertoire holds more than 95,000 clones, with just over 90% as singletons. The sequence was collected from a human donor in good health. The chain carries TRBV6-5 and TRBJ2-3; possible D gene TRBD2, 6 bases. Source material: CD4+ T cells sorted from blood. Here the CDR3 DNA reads TGTGCCAGCAGTTACGCTAGCGCCTACACAGATACGCAGTATTTT. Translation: CASSYASAYTDTQYF.